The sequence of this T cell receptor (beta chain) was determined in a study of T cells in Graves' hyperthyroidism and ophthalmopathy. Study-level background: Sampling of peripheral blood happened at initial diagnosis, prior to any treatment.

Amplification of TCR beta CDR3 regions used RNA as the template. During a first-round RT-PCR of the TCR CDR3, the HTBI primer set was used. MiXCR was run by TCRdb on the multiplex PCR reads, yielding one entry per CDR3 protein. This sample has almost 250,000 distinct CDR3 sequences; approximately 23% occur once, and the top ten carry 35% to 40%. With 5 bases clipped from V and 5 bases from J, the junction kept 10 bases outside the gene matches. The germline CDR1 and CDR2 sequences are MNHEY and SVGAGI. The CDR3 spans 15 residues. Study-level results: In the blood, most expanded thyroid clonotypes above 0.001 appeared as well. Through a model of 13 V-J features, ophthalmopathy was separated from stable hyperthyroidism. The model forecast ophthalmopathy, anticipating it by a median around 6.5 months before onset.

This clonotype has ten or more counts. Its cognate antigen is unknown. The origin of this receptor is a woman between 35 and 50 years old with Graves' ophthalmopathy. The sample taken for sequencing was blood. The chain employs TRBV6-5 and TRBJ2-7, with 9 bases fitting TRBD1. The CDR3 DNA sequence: TGTGCCAGCAGTAACCAACCCGGGACAGGGAACGAGCAGTACTTC. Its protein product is CASSNQPGTGNEQYF.